One sample yielded the 10 T cell receptor beta chains listed below, sequenced in a study of T cell repertoires in cytomegalovirus infection (dated by TCRdb to about 2019). These receptors lack a known antigen. Instrument on record: Illumina HiSeq 1500. The public reads were reanalyzed by TCRdb: fastp trimming at Q25, MiXCR alignment, in-frame beta chains only. Each entry merges the rows of one CDR3 protein and shows their most common DNA and genes. The sample contains some 560,000 distinct CDR3 sequences, roughly 42% of them found a single time. The ten most abundant clones make up 48% of the sample. Explained via the paper, the treatment or condition label denotes: in vitro stimulation with specific CMV peptide epitopes to enrich CMV-specific T cells. The starting material was cultured PBMCs, obtained from culture after CMV antigen stimulation. Receptors were obtained from a human donor in good health (CMV status not recorded). Some clones in this sample may be carry-over from other donors' samples.

The rearrangement links TRBV6-2 or TRBV6-3 to TRBJ2-1; 8 bases agree with TRBD2. J lost 3 bases, V lost 8 bases, and 9 bases had no gene match. CDR3 length: 15 amino acids. CDR1 MNHEY and CDR2 SVGEGT come from the germline V gene. CDR3 in DNA: TGTGCCAGCTCGGGCTGGCGGGAGGACTACAATGAGCAGTTCTTC. Amino acids: CASSGWREDYNEQFF.

The chain couples TRBV10-3 to TRBJ1-1; no definite D call. Germline V CDR1 and CDR2: ENHRY, SYGVKD. V dropped 3 bases and J dropped 0 bases, with 8 bases sitting between them. CDR3 size: 14 residues. CDR3 loop: CAISEVGMNTEAFF. The CDR3 DNA reads TGTGCCATCAGTGAAGTCGGGATGAACACTGAAGCTTTCTTT.

The chain carries TRBV20-1 and TRBJ2-7; 16 bases line up with TRBD2. V lost 6 bases, J lost 7 bases, and 9 bases stayed unmatched. The CDR3 is 15 amino acids. Germline lookup yields CDR1 DFQATT and CDR2 SNEGSKA (reference sequence). CDR3 nucleotide sequence: TGCAGTGCCCGGGGGACTAGCGGGGGGGTAGGTGAGCAGTACTTC. This translates into CSARGTSGGVGEQYF.

The chain joins TRBV7-4 to TRBJ2-2, with a possible D match to TRBD1 (6 bases). The CDR3 has 13 residues. Germline-derived CDR1 and CDR2 are SGHVT and SQSDAQ. The CDR3 coding sequence is TGTCACGCGTCGGACAGCAACACCGGGGAGCTGTTTTTT. It is translated as CHASDSNTGELFF.

CDR3 region: CASSIVGGTYEQYF. For the CDR3, the DNA is TGTGCCAGTAGTATAGTCGGGGGTACCTACGAGCAGTACTTC. This chain connects TRBV19 to TRBJ2-7, with a weak D call TRBD2 (6 bases). V was shortened by 1 base and J by 2 bases, with 9 bases between the two germline ends. CDR1 LNHDA and CDR2 SQIVND come from the germline V gene (reference sequence). The length of the CDR3 is 14 residues. The full variable domain, its missing parts supplied by reference TRBV19 and TRBJ2-7, is DGGITQSPKYLFRKEGQNVTLSCEQNLNHDAMYWYRQDPGQGLRLIYYSQIVNDFQKGDIAEGYSVSREKKESFPLTVTSAQKNPTAFYLCASSIVGGTYEQYFGPGTRLTVT.

This clonotype was recorded a few times. The chain employs TRBV12-5 and TRBJ2-2, with 7 bases fitting TRBD2. CDR3 length: 16 amino acids. V trimming: 6 bases; J trimming: 3 bases; junction bases outside the gene matches: 10. Germline V gene sequence: CDR1 LGHNT, CDR2 FRNRAP. CDR3 bases: TGTGCTAGTGGCCTGGGAGGGAGTGCGGACACCGGGGAGCTGTTTTTT. This translates into CASGLGGSADTGELFF.

There are many counts of this clonotype. The rearrangement joins TRBV7-2 to TRBJ2-5, with 12 bases lining up with TRBD2. CDR3 length: 17 residues. Trimming cost V 1 base and J 4 bases; bases outside gene matches: 7. CDR1 is SGHTA, CDR2 FQGNSA, per germline. As DNA, the CDR3 is TGTGCCAGCAGCTTAGTTCTAGCGGGAGGGCCTGGAGAGACCCAGTACTTC. Protein sequence: CASSLVLAGGPGETQYF.

This chain uses TRBV6-5 with TRBJ2-2, with TRBD1 as a possible D gene (5 bases). V lost 6 bases, J lost 3 bases, and 14 bases lay in between. The CDR3 covers 15 residues. Germline V CDR1 and CDR2: MNHEY, SVGAGI. The CDR3 bases are TGTGCCAGCAGCTGGCCTGGGGCAGACACCGGGGAGCTGTTTTTT. This gives the protein CASSWPGADTGELFF.

The chain carries TRBV7-2 and TRBJ1-1; perhaps TRBD1 as D (5 bases). CDR1 is SGHTA, CDR2 FQGNSA, per germline. This CDR3 spans 15 amino acids. Trimming pared 2 bases from V and 1 base from J, leaving 11 bases between. The CDR3 region is CASSLFGTTNTEAFF. CDR3 sequence (DNA): TGTGCCAGCAGCTTATTTGGGACGACGAACACTGAAGCTTTCTTT.

This clonotype was seen a handful of times. The rearrangement links TRBV7-2 to TRBJ1-1; D is perhaps TRBD1 (6 bases). CDR3 length equals 14 residues. Deletions cut 5 bases from V and 5 bases from J, with 15 bases between. CDR1 is SGHTA and CDR2 is FQGNSA in the germline V gene. This chain's CDR3 is CASSQAQGETEAFF. The DNA for the CDR3 is TGTGCCAGCAGCCAAGCACAGGGAGAGACTGAAGCTTTCTTT.